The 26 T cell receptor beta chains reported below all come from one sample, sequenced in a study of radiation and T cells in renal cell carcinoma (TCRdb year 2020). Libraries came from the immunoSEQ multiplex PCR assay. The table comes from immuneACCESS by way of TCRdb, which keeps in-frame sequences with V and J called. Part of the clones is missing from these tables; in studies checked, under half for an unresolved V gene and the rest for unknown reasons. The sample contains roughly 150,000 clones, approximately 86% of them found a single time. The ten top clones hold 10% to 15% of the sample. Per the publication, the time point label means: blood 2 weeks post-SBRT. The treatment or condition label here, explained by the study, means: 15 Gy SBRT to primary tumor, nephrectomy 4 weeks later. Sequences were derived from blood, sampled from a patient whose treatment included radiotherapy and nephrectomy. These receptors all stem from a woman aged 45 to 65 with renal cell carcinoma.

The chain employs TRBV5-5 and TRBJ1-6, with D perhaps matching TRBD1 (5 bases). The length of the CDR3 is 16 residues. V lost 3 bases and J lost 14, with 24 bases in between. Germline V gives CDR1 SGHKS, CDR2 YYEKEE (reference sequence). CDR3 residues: CASSWDPRPPKGALHF. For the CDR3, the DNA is TGTGCCAGCAGCTGGGACCCAAGGCCCCCCAAAGGTGCCCTCCACTTT.

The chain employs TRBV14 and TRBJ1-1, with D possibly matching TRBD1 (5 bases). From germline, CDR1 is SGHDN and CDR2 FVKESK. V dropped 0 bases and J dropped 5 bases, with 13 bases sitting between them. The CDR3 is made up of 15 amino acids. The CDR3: CASSQDRGWNTEAFF. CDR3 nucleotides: TGTGCCAGCAGCCAAGATCGGGGGTGGAATACTGAAGCTTTCTTT.

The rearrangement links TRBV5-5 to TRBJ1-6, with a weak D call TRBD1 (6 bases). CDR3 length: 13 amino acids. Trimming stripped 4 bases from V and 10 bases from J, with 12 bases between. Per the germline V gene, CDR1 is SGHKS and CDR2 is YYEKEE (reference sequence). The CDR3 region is CASSRDNYSPLHF. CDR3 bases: TGTGCCAGCAGCCGGGACAATTACTCACCCCTCCACTTT. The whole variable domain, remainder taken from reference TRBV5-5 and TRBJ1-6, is DAGVTQSPTHLIKTRGQQVTLRCSPISGHKSVSWYQQVLGQGPQFIFQYYEKEERGRGNFPDRFSARQFPNYSSELNVNALLLGDSALYLCASSRDNYSPLHFGNGTRLTVT.

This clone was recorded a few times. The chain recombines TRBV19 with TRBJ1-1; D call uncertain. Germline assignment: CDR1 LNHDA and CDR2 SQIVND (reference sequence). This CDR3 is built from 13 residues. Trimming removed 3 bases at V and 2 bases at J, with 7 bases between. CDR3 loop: CASSIPFNTEAFF. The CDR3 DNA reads TGTGCCAGTAGTATTCCCTTTAACACTGAAGCTTTCTTT.

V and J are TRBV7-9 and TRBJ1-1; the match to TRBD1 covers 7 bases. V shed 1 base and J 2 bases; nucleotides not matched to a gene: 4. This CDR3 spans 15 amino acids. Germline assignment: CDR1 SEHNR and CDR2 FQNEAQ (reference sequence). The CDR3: CASSLGTGPNTEAFF. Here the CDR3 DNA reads TGTGCCAGCAGCTTAGGGACAGGCCCAAACACTGAAGCTTTCTTT.

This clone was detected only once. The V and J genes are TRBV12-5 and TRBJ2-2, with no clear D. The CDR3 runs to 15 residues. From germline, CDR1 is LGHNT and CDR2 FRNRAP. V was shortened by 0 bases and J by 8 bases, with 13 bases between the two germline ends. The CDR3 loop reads CASGLVATSWGELFF. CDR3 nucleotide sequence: TGTGCTAGTGGTTTGGTGGCTACCTCATGGGGGGAGCTGTTTTTT.

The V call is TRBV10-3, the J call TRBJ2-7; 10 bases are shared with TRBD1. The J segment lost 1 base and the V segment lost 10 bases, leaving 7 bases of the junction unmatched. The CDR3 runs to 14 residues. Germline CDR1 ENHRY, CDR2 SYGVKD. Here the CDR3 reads CANPDRGRSYEQYF. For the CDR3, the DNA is TGTGCCAACCCGGACAGGGGGAGATCCTACGAGCAGTACTTC.

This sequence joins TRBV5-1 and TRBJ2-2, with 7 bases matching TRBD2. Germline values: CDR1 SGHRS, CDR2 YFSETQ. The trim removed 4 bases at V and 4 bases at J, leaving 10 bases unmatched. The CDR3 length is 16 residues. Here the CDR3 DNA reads TGCGCCAGCAGCATTAAGCGGGGCGGGGGCACCGGGGAGCTGTTTTTT. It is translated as CASSIKRGGGTGELFF.

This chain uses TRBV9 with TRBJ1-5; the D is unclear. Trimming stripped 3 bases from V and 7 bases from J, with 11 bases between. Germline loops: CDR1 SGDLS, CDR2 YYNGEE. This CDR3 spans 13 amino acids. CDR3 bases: TGTGCCAGCAGCGCCCTTCTGGGACAGCCCCAGCATTTT. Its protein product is CASSALLGQPQHF.

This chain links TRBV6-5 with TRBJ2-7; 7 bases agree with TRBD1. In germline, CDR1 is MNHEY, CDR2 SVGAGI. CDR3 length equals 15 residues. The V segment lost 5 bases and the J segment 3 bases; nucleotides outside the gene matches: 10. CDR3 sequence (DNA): TGTGCCAGCAGTCCACAGGGGATCCCTTACTACGAGCAGTACTTC. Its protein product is CASSPQGIPYYEQYF.

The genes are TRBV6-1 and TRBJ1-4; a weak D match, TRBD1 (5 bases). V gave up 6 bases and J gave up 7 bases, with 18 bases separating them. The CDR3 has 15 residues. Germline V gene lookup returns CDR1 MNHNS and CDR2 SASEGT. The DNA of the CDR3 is TGTGCCAGCAGCGTTAACCGGGCCGGGGGTGAAAAACTGTTTTTT. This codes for CASSVNRAGGEKLFF.

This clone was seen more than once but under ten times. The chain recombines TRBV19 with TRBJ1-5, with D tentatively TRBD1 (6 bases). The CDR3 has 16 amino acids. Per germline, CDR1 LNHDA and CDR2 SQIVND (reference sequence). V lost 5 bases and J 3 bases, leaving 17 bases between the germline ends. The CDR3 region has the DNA TGTGCCAGTAGTCTCGTAGGGGGGAGGACCAATCAGCCCCAGCATTTT. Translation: CASSLVGGRTNQPQHF. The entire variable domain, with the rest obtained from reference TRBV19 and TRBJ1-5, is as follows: DGGITQSPKYLFRKEGQNVTLSCEQNLNHDAMYWYRQDPGQGLRLIYYSQIVNDFQKGDIAEGYSVSREKKESFPLTVTSAQKNPTAFYLCASSLVGGRTNQPQHFGDGTRLSIL.

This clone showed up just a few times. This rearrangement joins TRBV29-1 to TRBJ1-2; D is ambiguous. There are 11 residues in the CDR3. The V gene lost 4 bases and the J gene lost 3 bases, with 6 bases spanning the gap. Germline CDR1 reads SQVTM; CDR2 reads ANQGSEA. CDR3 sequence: CSVGADYGYTF. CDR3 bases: TGCAGCGTTGGAGCTGACTATGGCTACACCTTC. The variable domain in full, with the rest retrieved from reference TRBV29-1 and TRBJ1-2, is SAVISQKPSRDICQRGTSLTIQCQVDSQVTMMFWYRQQPGQSLTLIATANQGSEATYESGFVIDKFPISRPNLTFSTLTVSNMSPEDSSIYLCSVGADYGYTFGSGTRLTVV.

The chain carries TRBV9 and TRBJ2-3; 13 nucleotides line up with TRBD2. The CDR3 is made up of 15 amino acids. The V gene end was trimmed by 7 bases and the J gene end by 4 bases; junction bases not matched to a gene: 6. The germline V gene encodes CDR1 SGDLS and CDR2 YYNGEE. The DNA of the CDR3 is TGTGCCAGCGGAACTAGCGGGGGGGCTGCAGATACGCAGTATTTT. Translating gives CASGTSGGAADTQYF.

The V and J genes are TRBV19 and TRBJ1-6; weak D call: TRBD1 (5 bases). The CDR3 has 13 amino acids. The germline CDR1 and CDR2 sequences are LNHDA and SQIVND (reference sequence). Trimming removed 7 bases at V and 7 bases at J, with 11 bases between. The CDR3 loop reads CASKGTANSPLHF. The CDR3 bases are TGTGCCAGTAAGGGGACGGCGAATTCACCCCTCCACTTT.

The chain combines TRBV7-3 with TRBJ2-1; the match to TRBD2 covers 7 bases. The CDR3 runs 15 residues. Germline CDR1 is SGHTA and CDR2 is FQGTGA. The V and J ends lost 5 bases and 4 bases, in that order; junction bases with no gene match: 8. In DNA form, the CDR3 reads TGTGCCAGCAGCCCATCTGTCGGGGGGTACAATGAGCAGTTCTTC. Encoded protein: CASSPSVGGYNEQFF.

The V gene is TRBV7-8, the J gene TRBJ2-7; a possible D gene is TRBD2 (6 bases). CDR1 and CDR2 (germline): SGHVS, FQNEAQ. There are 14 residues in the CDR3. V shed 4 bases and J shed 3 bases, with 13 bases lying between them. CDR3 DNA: TGTGCCAGCAGCTCCGACCCGGGGGTCTACGAGCAGTACTTC. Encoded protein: CASSSDPGVYEQYF.

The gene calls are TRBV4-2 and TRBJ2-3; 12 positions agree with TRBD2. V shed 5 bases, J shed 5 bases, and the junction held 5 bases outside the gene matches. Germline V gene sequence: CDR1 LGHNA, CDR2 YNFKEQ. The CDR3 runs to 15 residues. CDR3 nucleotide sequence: TGTGCCAGCAGCGAGACTAGCGGGGGCGGAGATACGCAGTATTTT. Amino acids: CASSETSGGGDTQYF.

CDR3 DNA: TGTGCCAGCAGCTTAGGGTTGGCTAATGAAAAACTGTTTTTT. Its translation: CASSLGLANEKLFF. The chain employs TRBV9 and TRBJ1-4; D ambiguous. The CDR3 spans 14 residues. From germline, CDR1 is SGDLS and CDR2 YYNGEE. The germline V and J ends were trimmed by 4 bases and 3 bases, with 10 bases remaining between them.

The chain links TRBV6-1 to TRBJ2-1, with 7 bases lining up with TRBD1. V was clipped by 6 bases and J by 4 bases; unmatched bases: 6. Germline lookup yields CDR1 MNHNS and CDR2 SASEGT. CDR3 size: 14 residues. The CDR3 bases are TGTGCCAGCAGGGACAGGAGTATTTACAATGAGCAGTTCTTC. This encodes CASRDRSIYNEQFF.

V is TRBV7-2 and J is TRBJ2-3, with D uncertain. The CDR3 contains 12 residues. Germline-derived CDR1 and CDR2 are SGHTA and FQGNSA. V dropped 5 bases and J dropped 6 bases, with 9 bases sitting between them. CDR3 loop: CASSLSPDTQYF. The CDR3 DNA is TGTGCCAGCAGCCTAAGTCCGGATACGCAGTATTTT.

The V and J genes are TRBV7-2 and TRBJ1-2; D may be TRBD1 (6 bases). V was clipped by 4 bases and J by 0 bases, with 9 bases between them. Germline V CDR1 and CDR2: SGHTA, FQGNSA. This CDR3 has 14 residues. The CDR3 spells CASSSGTSNYGYTF. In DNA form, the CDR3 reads TGTGCCAGCAGCTCCGGGACATCTAACTATGGCTACACCTTC.

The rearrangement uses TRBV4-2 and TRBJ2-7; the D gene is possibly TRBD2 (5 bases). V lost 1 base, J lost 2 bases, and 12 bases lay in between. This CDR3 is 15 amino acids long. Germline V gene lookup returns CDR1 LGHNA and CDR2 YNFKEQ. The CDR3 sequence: CASSQGEPMTYEQYF. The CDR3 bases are TGTGCCAGCAGCCAAGGGGAGCCAATGACCTACGAGCAGTACTTC.

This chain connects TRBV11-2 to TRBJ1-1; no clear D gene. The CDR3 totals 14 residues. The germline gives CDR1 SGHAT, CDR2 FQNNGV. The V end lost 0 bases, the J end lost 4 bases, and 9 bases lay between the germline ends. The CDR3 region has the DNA TGTGCCAGCAGCTTAGACACCCTGGGCACTGAAGCTTTCTTT. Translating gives CASSLDTLGTEAFF.

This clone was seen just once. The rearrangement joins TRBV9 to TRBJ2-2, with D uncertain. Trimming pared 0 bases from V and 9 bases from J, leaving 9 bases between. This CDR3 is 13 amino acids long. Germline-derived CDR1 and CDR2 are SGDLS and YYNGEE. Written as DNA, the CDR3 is TGTGCCAGCAGCGTAGGGGAAGGCCGGGAGCTGTTTTTT. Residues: CASSVGEGRELFF.

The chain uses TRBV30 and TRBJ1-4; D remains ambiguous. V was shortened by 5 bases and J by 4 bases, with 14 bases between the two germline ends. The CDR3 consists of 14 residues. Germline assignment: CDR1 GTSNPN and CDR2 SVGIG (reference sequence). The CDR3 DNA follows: TGTGCCTGGGGCCTTGGACGCGTTAATGAAAAACTGTTTTTT. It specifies CAWGLGRVNEKLFF.